The clone carrying this T cell receptor (beta chain) has just one count. Its target is unknown. The sample comes from a study of cytomegalovirus exposure and HLA in healthy donors. Study-wide points: Exclusion applied to some V segments, including TRBV6-2 and TRBV6-3, as they were indistinguishable.

Germline values: CDR1 SGHTA, CDR2 FQGNSA. V dropped 2 bases and J dropped 4 bases, with 8 bases sitting between them. This CDR3 has 14 amino acids. The PCR contained 60 Vbeta and 13 Jbeta primers. Sequencing was performed with immunoSEQ multiplex PCR; in TCRdb, only in-frame clones are kept and a portion is missing. The sample has 97,000 or so clones, 83% seen once. V and J are TRBV7-2 and TRBJ1-4, with D perhaps matching TRBD1 (5 bases). This TCR derives from a man aged 40-55 years in good health and CMV-seronegative. Sequencing was performed on PBMCs. In DNA form, the CDR3 reads TGTGCCAGCAGCTTACGACAGAATAATGAAAAACTGTTTTTT. Translated, it gives CASSLRQNNEKLFF.